The clone carrying this T cell receptor beta chain was counted only a few times. This sample is part of a study of beta chain features in type 1 diabetes. V was clipped by 0 bases and J by 1 base, with 10 bases between them. The germline CDR1 and CDR2 sequences are SGHKS and YYEKEE (reference sequence). CDR3 length equals 15 residues. Expressed TCRB transcripts were sequenced after all isolated RNA was converted to cDNA. The method was immunoSEQ multiplex PCR; TCRdb's version includes in-frame clones alone and lacks a portion of them. The sample lists roughly 300,000 clones; 11% to 15% were seen once.

Sequenced sample: central memory CD4+ T cells from blood. This clonotype was obtained from a young man in good health. This chain uses TRBV5-5 with TRBJ2-5; D is ambiguous. Here the CDR3 reads CASSLAVAGQETQYF. DNA for the CDR3: TGTGCCAGCAGCTTGGCCGTGGCAGGCCAAGAGACCCAGTACTTC.